Following are 7 T cell receptor beta chains from one sample sequenced in a study of blood T cells in healthy people across ages (dated by TCRdb to 2014 to 2015). The library was prepared using 5' RACE. The reads were generated on an Illumina HiSeq 2500. A second PCR of about 7 to 12 cycles was run with a J-beta primer mix and a sample-barcoded 5' primer. The raw public data were reprocessed by TCRdb itself: fastp quality trimming at Q25, MiXCR clonotype calling, in-frame beta chains only. For every CDR3 protein sequence, its rows merge into one entry that carries the most common genes and DNA. The table for this sample lists about a million distinct CDR3 sequences; 35% to 45% of them were counted only once. Of the sample, around 14% falls within the top ten clones. The specimen was blood. The receptor source for this set is a man aged 18 to 35 in good health.

The sample holds many counts of this clonotype. This chain connects TRBV20-1 to TRBJ2-5; D is undetermined. The CDR3 contains 15 residues. Looked up from germline, CDR1 is DFQATT and CDR2 is SNEGSKA (reference sequence). V gave up 3 bases and J gave up 2 bases, with 16 bases separating them. The CDR3 protein is CSARGELPNQETQYF. CDR3 bases: TGCAGTGCTAGGGGCGAGTTACCAAATCAAGAGACCCAGTACTTC.

The gene calls are TRBV11-2 and TRBJ1-2, with D perhaps matching TRBD1 (5 bases). Trimming pared 1 base from V and 5 bases from J, leaving 17 bases between. CDR1 is SGHAT and CDR2 is FQNNGV in the germline V gene. This CDR3 has 16 amino acids. In DNA form, the CDR3 reads TGTGCCAGCAGCTTAGCTCAGGGTTATTCTTCGTATGGCTACACCTTC. Translated, it gives CASSLAQGYSSYGYTF.

This clonotype was counted a few times. The chain is built from TRBV21-1 and TRBJ1-5; the DNA was not used to check the table's D call, TRBD1. TRBV21-1 is noted as a pseudogene. The CDR3 covers 16 residues. In nucleotides, the CDR3 is TGTGCCACCCCCGAACTTGGAAGGTTTAGCAATCAGCCCCAGCATTTT. Protein product: CATPELGRFSNQPQHF.

The J gene is TRBJ2-2, the V gene TRBV5-1; 9 bases are shared with TRBD2. V shed 0 bases and J 4 bases; nucleotides not matched to a gene: 4. The CDR3 has 16 residues. Germline V lookup: CDR1 SGHRS, CDR2 YFSETQ. This CDR3 reads CASSLAGGGATGELFF. CDR3 in DNA: TGCGCCAGCAGCTTGGCCGGCGGGGGGGCCACCGGGGAGCTGTTTTTT. The entire variable domain, with the rest obtained from reference TRBV5-1 and TRBJ2-2, is as follows: KAGVTQTPRYLIKTRGQQVTLSCSPISGHRSVSWYQQTPGQGLQFLFEYFSETQRNKGNFPGRFSGRQFSNSRSEMNVSTLELGDSALYLCASSLAGGGATGELFFGEGSRLTVL.

Worth noting for this clonotype: The germline gene is not matched at one end of the junction; a read error may be the cause. CDR3 bases: TGTGCCAGCAGTTACCCCCTAAGGTTGGGGGGGAACATTGAAGCTTTCTTT. Protein product: CASSYPLRLGGNIEAFF. The chain couples TRBV6-2 or TRBV6-3 to TRBJ1-1; D perhaps matches TRBD1 (5 bases). The length of the CDR3 is 17 residues. Germline V CDR1 and CDR2: MNHEY, SVGEGT.

This clonotype occurred a few times. The CDR3 nucleotides are TGCGCCAGCAGCGACCAAGGGAACATTCAGTACTTC. The encoded protein is CASSDQGNIQYF. This chain joins TRBV5-1 and TRBJ2-4; D is unclear. Trimming left V 4 bases short and J 7 bases short, with 9 bases between. The V gene's germline CDR1 is SGHRS and CDR2 YFSETQ. The CDR3 extends over 12 amino acids.

This clonotype turned up a few times. This chain uses TRBV7-2 with TRBJ2-4, with 12 bases aligning to TRBD1. Matching the DNA end better, TRBJ2-7 makes the J call doubtful. CDR1 and CDR2 from the germline V gene are SGHTA and FQGNSA. The CDR3 is made up of 13 amino acids. CDR3 region: CASGTGGWNEQYF. The CDR3 DNA sequence: TGTGCCAGCGGGACAGGGGGCTGGAACGAGCAGTACTTC.